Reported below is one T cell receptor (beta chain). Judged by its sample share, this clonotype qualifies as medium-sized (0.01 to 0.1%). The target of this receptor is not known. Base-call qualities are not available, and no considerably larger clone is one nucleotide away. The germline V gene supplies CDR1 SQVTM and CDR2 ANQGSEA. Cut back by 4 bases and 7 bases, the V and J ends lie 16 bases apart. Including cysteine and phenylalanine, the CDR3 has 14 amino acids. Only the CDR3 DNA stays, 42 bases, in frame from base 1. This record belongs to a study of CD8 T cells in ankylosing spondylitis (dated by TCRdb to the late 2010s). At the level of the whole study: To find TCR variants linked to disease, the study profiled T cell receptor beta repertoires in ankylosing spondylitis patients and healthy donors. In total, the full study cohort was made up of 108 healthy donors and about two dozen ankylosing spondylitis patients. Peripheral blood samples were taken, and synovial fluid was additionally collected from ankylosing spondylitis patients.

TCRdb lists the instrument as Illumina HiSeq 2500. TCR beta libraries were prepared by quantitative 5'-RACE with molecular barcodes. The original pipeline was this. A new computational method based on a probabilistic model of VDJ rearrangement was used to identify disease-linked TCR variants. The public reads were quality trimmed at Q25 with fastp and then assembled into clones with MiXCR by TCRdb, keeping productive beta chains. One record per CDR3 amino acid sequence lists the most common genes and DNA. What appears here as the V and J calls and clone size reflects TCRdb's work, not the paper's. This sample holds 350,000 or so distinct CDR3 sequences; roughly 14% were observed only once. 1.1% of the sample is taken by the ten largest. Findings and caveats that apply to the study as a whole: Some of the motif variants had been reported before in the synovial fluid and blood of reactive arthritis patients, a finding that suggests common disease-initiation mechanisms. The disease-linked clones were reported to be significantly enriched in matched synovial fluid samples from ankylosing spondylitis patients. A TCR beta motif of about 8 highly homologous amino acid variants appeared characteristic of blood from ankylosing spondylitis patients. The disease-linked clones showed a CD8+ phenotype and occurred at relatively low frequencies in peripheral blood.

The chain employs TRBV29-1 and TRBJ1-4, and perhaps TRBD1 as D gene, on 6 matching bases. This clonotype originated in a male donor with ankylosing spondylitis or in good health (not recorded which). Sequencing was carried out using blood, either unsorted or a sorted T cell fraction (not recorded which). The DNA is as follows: TGCAGCGTTGTAACAGGGCTGGCTGGTGAAAAACTGTTTTTT. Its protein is CSVVTGLAGEKLFF.